This TCR beta chain was observed in a study of tumor-infiltrating lymphocytes in primary liver carcinoma. From germline, CDR1 is SNHLY and CDR2 FYNNEI. The CDR3 runs 15 residues. The V end lost 5 bases, the J end lost 2 bases, and 13 bases lay between the germline ends. From roughly 20-30 mg of unsorted bulk tissue, DNA and RNA were co-extracted together. The patients presented with primary liver carcinoma, which was managed through surgical resection. The patients, who had chronic HBV infection, were treatment-naive (untreated). This clonotype was picked up a small number of times. TCR beta cDNA came from approximately 0.55 ug total RNA, primed with a constant-region primer. ARM-PCR was slightly modified, and three nested multiplex PCR rounds with it gave rise to the TCR beta libraries. With TRBV1-TRBV30 forward primers and a C-beta reverse primer, the first two PCR rounds were run for around 11 cycles each. TCRdb recomputed calls from the multiplex PCR reads with MiXCR, one row per CDR3 protein. The sample shows tens of thousands of distinct CDR3 sequences, roughly 80% of them seen only once.

Material: tumor-adjacent normal liver tissue. This receptor was taken from a woman aged 25 to 39 with primary liver carcinoma and hepatitis B virus infection. The chain employs TRBV2 and TRBJ2-1, with D hard to call. The CDR3 spells CASSPPSAPYNEQFF. CDR3 in DNA: TGTGCCAGCAGTCCTCCATCTGCACCCTACAATGAGCAGTTCTTC. Full variable domain (missing parts from reference TRBV2 and TRBJ2-1): EPEVTQTPSHQVTQMGQEVILRCVPISNHLYFYWYRQILGQKVEFLVSFYNNEISEKSEIFDDQFSVERPDGSNFTLKIRSTKLEDSAMYFCASSPPSAPYNEQFFGPGTRLTVL.